Presented here are 27 T cell receptor beta chains from one specimen sequenced in a study of blood T cell repertoires in COVID-19 (dated by TCRdb to the early 2020s). The receptor library was made with the immunoSEQ multiplex PCR assay. Imported from immuneACCESS, the table was reduced by TCRdb to in-frame sequences with V and J called. These copies leave out some clones; in studies compared against another copy, an unresolved V gene accounts for under half, and the cause of the remainder is not known. Counted in this sample were 50,000 to 65,000 clones; roughly 90% of them appeared once. 20% to 25% of the sample is in the top ten clones. The sample consisted of peripheral blood. The source is a woman aged 80 or over with COVID-19, enrolled during active disease.

The J gene is TRBJ1-1, the V gene TRBV6-5; 9 positions agree with TRBD1. Germline V gives CDR1 MNHEY, CDR2 SVGAGI. The CDR3 runs 15 residues. J lost 1 base, V lost 7 bases, and 7 bases had no gene match. CDR3 protein: CASTRTGDANTEAFF. The CDR3 nucleotides are TGTGCCAGCACCCGGACAGGGGACGCGAACACTGAAGCTTTCTTT.

The chain is built from TRBV5-6 and TRBJ2-7, with D maybe TRBD2 (6 bases). The CDR3 has 17 amino acids. Germline values: CDR1 SGHDT, CDR2 YYEEEE. V lost 4 bases to trimming and J lost 6 bases, with 26 bases between them. The CDR3 sequence: CASSTIIQGLRSREQYF. DNA of the CDR3: TGTGCCAGCAGCACAATAATCCAGGGACTCCGTTCGCGCGAGCAGTACTTC.

The rearrangement uses TRBV5-1 and TRBJ1-6; tentatively, D is TRBD1 (5 bases). This CDR3 is 14 amino acids long. V lost 3 bases and J 9 bases, leaving 13 bases between the germline ends. Germline loops: CDR1 SGHRS, CDR2 YFSETQ. CDR3 in amino acids: CASSSEEGRSPLHF. CDR3 DNA: TGCGCCAGCAGCTCCGAGGAGGGACGTTCACCCCTCCACTTT.

This chain uses TRBV2 with TRBJ2-3; D gene ambiguous. The CDR3 loop spans 13 amino acids. V was pared by 5 bases and J by 0 bases, with 6 bases between. Per germline, CDR1 SNHLY and CDR2 FYNNEI. CDR3 protein: CASSTTSTDTQYF. The CDR3 nucleotides are TGTGCCAGCAGTACTACTAGCACAGATACGCAGTATTTT.

This rearrangement joins TRBV29-1 to TRBJ1-1, with D possibly matching TRBD1 (5 bases). Deletions cut 7 bases from V and 3 bases from J, with 6 bases between. The CDR3 sequence is 10 residues long. The germline V gene encodes CDR1 SQVTM and CDR2 ANQGSEA. CDR3 amino acids: CSARDTEAFF. The CDR3 DNA is TGCAGCGCCAGGGACACTGAAGCTTTCTTT.

The CDR3 sequence is CATMGTGYVGETQYF. The CDR3 region has the DNA TGTGCCACCATGGGGACAGGGTATGTGGGTGAGACCCAGTACTTC. The chain has TRBV15 and TRBJ2-5; TRBD1 matches at 9 bases. From germline, CDR1 is LNHNV and CDR2 YYDKDF (reference sequence). The CDR3 spans 15 residues. Trimming removed 7 bases from V and 5 bases from J; junction bases left unmatched: 11.

The CDR3 is CASSALQGARSYEQYF. In DNA, the CDR3 is TGTGCCAGCAGTGCTCTCCAGGGGGCTCGGTCCTACGAGCAGTACTTC. V and J are TRBV6-1 and TRBJ2-7, with 8 bases identical to TRBD1. This CDR3 spans 16 amino acids. Germline loops: CDR1 MNHNS, CDR2 SASEGT. V lost 4 bases and J lost 1; bases outside the gene matches: 9.

This chain joins TRBV6-2 or TRBV6-3 and TRBJ2-5; no firm D call. CDR3 size: 11 residues. Looked up from germline, CDR1 is MNHEY and CDR2 is SVGEGT. Trimming removed 6 bases at V and 3 bases at J, with 5 bases between. The CDR3 loop is CASSNKETQYF. CDR3 DNA: TGTGCCAGCAGCAATAAAGAGACCCAGTACTTC.

The J gene is TRBJ2-7, the V gene TRBV29-1, with 11 bases identical to TRBD2. Germline values: CDR1 SQVTM, CDR2 ANQGSEA. Trimming cost V 5 bases and J 0 bases; bases outside gene matches: 15. The CDR3 contains 18 residues. DNA for the CDR3: TGCAGCGTTCGGGGGGAGACTAGCGGGGCCAAGAGCTCCTACGAGCAGTACTTC. It codes for CSVRGETSGAKSSYEQYF.

The chain recombines TRBV10-3 with TRBJ1-1; D gene ambiguous. The V gene's germline CDR1 is ENHRY and CDR2 SYGVKD. CDR3 length: 13 amino acids. Trimming cost V 4 bases and J 1 base, with 7 bases left between them. The CDR3 bases are TGTGCCATCAGTGGGCGGCGGAACACTGAAGCTTTCTTT. It codes for CAISGRRNTEAFF.

This rearrangement joins TRBV5-5 to TRBJ2-1; D not resolved. The germline gives CDR1 SGHKS, CDR2 YYEKEE (reference sequence). Trimming took off 0 bases at V and 6 bases at J, with 7 bases between the two ends. This CDR3 spans 13 amino acids. Here the CDR3 DNA reads TGTGCCAGCAGCTTGGCGGTGTTCAATGAGCAGTTCTTC. Its translation: CASSLAVFNEQFF.

The chain links TRBV19 to TRBJ2-1; perhaps TRBD1 as D (6 bases). V gave up 9 bases and J gave up 8 bases, with 23 bases separating them. Germline assignment: CDR1 LNHDA and CDR2 SQIVND (reference sequence). The CDR3 is 15 residues long. The DNA for the CDR3 is TGTGCCAGCTCTTGGGTGCGCCAGGGGATCGATGAGCAGTTCTTC. This gives the protein CASSWVRQGIDEQFF. The full variable domain, in which reference TRBV19 and TRBJ2-1 provide the parts outside the CDR3, is DGGITQSPKYLFRKEGQNVTLSCEQNLNHDAMYWYRQDPGQGLRLIYYSQIVNDFQKGDIAEGYSVSREKKESFPLTVTSAQKNPTAFYLCASSWVRQGIDEQFFGPGTRLTVL.

The chain has TRBV9 and TRBJ2-2; D is unclear. The CDR3 is made up of 14 amino acids. The germline V gene has CDR1 SGDLS and CDR2 YYNGEE. V was cut by 0 bases and J by 2 bases, with 5 bases left in between. CDR3 sequence: CASSVVPNTGELFF. The DNA of the CDR3 is TGTGCCAGCAGCGTAGTCCCTAACACCGGGGAGCTGTTTTTT.

The chain employs TRBV15 and TRBJ2-1; 10 nucleotides agree with TRBD1. The V gene end was trimmed by 5 bases and the J gene end by 7 bases; junction bases not matched to a gene: 11. CDR1 is LNHNV, CDR2 YYDKDF, per germline (reference sequence). The CDR3 has 16 residues. The CDR3 DNA sequence: TGTGCCACCAGCCGATCCGGGACAGGGGACACTAATGAGCAGTTCTTC. It encodes CATSRSGTGDTNEQFF. Full variable domain (missing parts from reference TRBV15 and TRBJ2-1): DAMVIQNPRYQVTQFGKPVTLSCSQTLNHNVMYWYQQKSSQAPKLLFHYYDKDFNNEADTPDNFQSRRPNTSFCFLDIRSPGLGDTAMYLCATSRSGTGDTNEQFFGPGTRLTVL.

This chain joins TRBV5-1 and TRBJ2-5, with a possible D match to TRBD1 (5 bases). This CDR3 has 15 amino acids. The germline gives CDR1 SGHRS, CDR2 YFSETQ. Deletions cut 0 bases from V and 5 bases from J, with 14 bases between. CDR3 region: CASSLVGAGSETQYF. CDR3 nucleotides: TGCGCCAGCAGCTTGGTAGGGGCAGGGTCGGAGACCCAGTACTTC.

This clone has only one observation. DNA of the CDR3: TGCGCCAGCGGAACCGGGACAGGGTACAATGAGCAGTTCTTC. It is translated as CASGTGTGYNEQFF. The J gene is TRBJ2-1, the V gene TRBV5-1; TRBD1 aligns across 9 bases. With 7 bases clipped from V and 4 bases from J, the junction kept 6 bases outside the gene matches. This CDR3 is 14 amino acids long. Germline V lookup: CDR1 SGHRS, CDR2 YFSETQ.

Turning to this clone: The DNA is omitted, as the CDR3 cannot be located on it reliably, and the CDR3 follows TCRdb's listing. The rearrangement joins TRBV11-2 to TRBJ1-1; the table calls TRBD1, which could not be checked here. Germline CDR1 and CDR2: SGHAT and FQNNGV. The CDR3 sequence runs 13 residues, both termini included. The CDR3 spells CASSLVVGQGNFF.

The chain links TRBV6-5 to TRBJ1-2; D remains ambiguous. Germline lookup yields CDR1 MNHEY and CDR2 SVGAGI. The CDR3 runs to 13 residues. V was trimmed by 0 bases and J by 8 bases, leaving 10 bases between them. CDR3 residues: CASSYSSLLGYTF. Here the CDR3 DNA reads TGTGCCAGCAGTTACTCCTCCCTTCTGGGCTACACCTTC.

The rearrangement uses TRBV27 and TRBJ2-2; tentatively, D is TRBD1 (6 bases). CDR1 is MNHEY, CDR2 SMNVEV, per germline (reference sequence). Trimming cost V 4 bases and J 1 base, with 10 bases left between them. This CDR3 is built from 15 residues. CDR3 sequence reads: CASSSTGRNTGELFF. CDR3 nucleotide sequence: TGTGCCAGCAGTTCTACAGGGAGGAACACCGGGGAGCTGTTTTTT.

Here the CDR3 DNA reads TGTGCCAGCGGCCCATTATATTATGGCTACACCTTC. Amino acid sequence: CASGPLYYGYTF. The chain recombines TRBV6-2 or TRBV6-3 with TRBJ1-2, with D unresolved. The CDR3 spans 12 residues. Trimming removed 8 bases at V and 5 bases at J, with 12 bases between. Germline V gene sequence: CDR1 MNHEY, CDR2 SVGEGT.

V gene TRBV5-1 combines with J gene TRBJ2-1; the match to TRBD1 covers 7 bases. CDR1 is SGHRS and CDR2 is YFSETQ in the germline V gene. The V and J ends lost 4 bases and 2 bases, in that order; junction bases with no gene match: 6. The CDR3 totals 15 residues. The CDR3 here is CASSVQGSTYNEQFF. The CDR3 nucleotides read TGCGCCAGCAGCGTACAGGGGTCCACCTACAATGAGCAGTTCTTC.

This clone was found once. V and J are TRBV7-3 and TRBJ2-3; D may be TRBD1 (6 bases). V was pared by 3 bases and J by 0 bases, with 16 bases between. The CDR3 covers 17 residues. Germline V gene lookup returns CDR1 SGHTA and CDR2 FQGTGA. CDR3 loop: CASSFDSRGRSTDTQYF. CDR3 coding DNA: TGTGCCAGCAGCTTTGATTCCAGGGGCCGCAGCACAGATACGCAGTATTTT.

The chain has TRBV2 and TRBJ1-5; a possible D gene is TRBD1 (5 bases). Germline assignment: CDR1 SNHLY and CDR2 FYNNEI. Trimming pared 7 bases from V and 0 bases from J, leaving 13 bases between. The CDR3 covers 15 residues. In nucleotides, the CDR3 is TGTGCCAGCACCGTAGACAGTTATAGCAATCAGCCCCAGCATTTT. Translation gives CASTVDSYSNQPQHF.

The chain joins TRBV19 to TRBJ1-5; 9 bases map to TRBD1. The CDR3 is 14 residues long. V was clipped by 3 bases and J by 7 bases; unmatched bases: 4. Germline V gene sequence: CDR1 LNHDA, CDR2 SQIVND (reference sequence). In DNA, the CDR3 is TGTGCCAGTAGTATTGGGACAGGGAAGCAGCCCCAGCATTTT. Its protein product is CASSIGTGKQPQHF.

The chain is built from TRBV9 and TRBJ2-5; TRBD2 matches at 11 bases. CDR3 size: 14 residues. V dropped 3 bases and J dropped 7; count of bases not matched to a gene: 5. Germline-derived CDR1 and CDR2 are SGDLS and YYNGEE. The CDR3 region is CASSETSGERTQYF. CDR3 nucleotide sequence: TGTGCCAGCAGCGAGACTAGCGGGGAGAGGACCCAGTACTTC.

The rearrangement joins TRBV5-6 to TRBJ2-2; D unresolved. Germline V lookup: CDR1 SGHDT, CDR2 YYEEEE. The V and J ends lost 2 bases and 6 bases respectively, with 11 bases between them. This CDR3 is built from 14 residues. The CDR3: CASSFYQMAGELFF. Here the CDR3 DNA reads TGTGCCAGCAGCTTCTATCAAATGGCCGGGGAGCTGTTTTTT. Looking up the rest from reference TRBV5-6 and TRBJ2-2 gives the full variable domain: DAGVTQSPTHLIKTRGQQVTLRCSPKSGHDTVSWYQQALGQGPQFIFQYYEEEERQRGNFPDRFSGHQFPNYSSELNVNALLLGDSALYLCASSFYQMAGELFFGEGSRLTVL.

The rearrangement links TRBV6-6 to TRBJ1-4; D ambiguous. Trimming removed 6 bases at V and 3 bases at J, with 11 bases between. The CDR3 length is 14 residues. The germline CDR1 and CDR2 sequences are MNHNY and SVGAGI (reference sequence). The CDR3 loop is CASSRGGANEKLFF. Here the CDR3 DNA reads TGTGCCAGCAGCCGGGGTGGCGCTAATGAAAAACTGTTTTTT.